The sequence of this T cell receptor (beta chain) was determined in a study of CXCR3-negative and CXCR3-positive naive CD8 T cells. Findings and limits, study-wide: CXCR3-expressing naive cells carried TRB CDR3s more hydrophobic than those of CXCR3-negative naive cells. CXCR3-negative and CXCR3-positive naive cells shared comparable TRBV-TRBJ usage, but memory cells did not.

Regarding this clonotype: Its antigen is as yet unknown.

Those CD8+ T cells considered naive were CD45RO-CCR7+CD27+CD95-. The CDR3 totals 14 residues. CDR1 and CDR2 from the germline V gene are SQVTM and ANQGSEA. Preparation of TRB cDNA libraries relied on 5' RACE carrying UMI labels. TCRdb reprocessed the 5' RACE reads and stores each CDR3 protein as one record, lacking DNA. In all, the sample yields some 66,000 distinct CDR3 sequences. This TCR came from a human donor in good health. Some clones in this sample may be carry-over from other donors' samples. Sequencing was carried out using naive CXCR3- CD8+ T cells from blood. Subset specified: CD45RO-CCR7+CD27+CD95- naive CD8+ T cells lacking CXCR3 (TNR3-). The genes are TRBV29-1 and TRBJ1-2. CDR3 residues: CSVDPRPINYGYTF.